This passage covers 23 T cell receptor beta chains from one sample sequenced in a study of T cells expressing NK-cell markers. TCRdb derives one entry per CDR3 protein from the 5' RACE reads, leaving out DNA. This sample contains approximately 440,000 distinct CDR3 sequences. Sequencing was done on a sample of blood T cells: a sorted CD56 or NKG2C T cell subset, CD4+ or CD8+ T cells, or bulk PBMC T cells (not recorded which). The receptors derive from a woman aged 50 to 60 in good health.

The chain links TRBV25-1 to TRBJ1-4; TCRdb indicates TRBD1, and absent DNA this call remains unverified. CDR1 is MGHDK and CDR2 is SYGVNS in the germline V gene. There are 13 residues in the CDR3. CDR3 protein: CASSGSRRGKLFF. The full variable domain, in which reference TRBV25-1 and TRBJ1-4 provide the parts outside the CDR3, is EADIYQTPRYLVIGTGKKITLECSQTMGHDKMYWYQQDPGMELHLIHYSYGVNSTEKGDLSSESTVSRIRTEHFPLTLESARPSHTSQYLCASSGSRRGKLFFGSGTQLSVL.

The chain is built from TRBV18 and TRBJ1-3. CDR1 and CDR2 from the germline V gene are KGHSH and LQKENI. The CDR3 sequence is 15 residues long. CDR3 protein: CASSPLDGSGNTIYF. Based on the CDR3 plus reference TRBV18 and TRBJ1-3, the full variable domain is NAGVMQNPRHLVRRRGQEARLRCSPMKGHSHVYWYRQLPEEGLKFMVYLQKENIIDESGMPKERFSAEFPKEGPSILRIQQVVRGDSAAYFCASSPLDGSGNTIYFGEGSWLTVV.

The V gene is TRBV5-4, the J gene TRBJ2-1; TCRdb proposes TRBD2, but this gene call is untestable without DNA. The CDR3 extends over 14 amino acids. CDR1 and CDR2 from the germline V gene are SGHNT and YYREEE (reference sequence). CDR3 loop: CASSLAYRAGVAFF.

The rearrangement links TRBV6-1 to TRBJ2-1; TCRdb selects TRBD2, and the lack of DNA leaves this call unchecked. Per germline, CDR1 MNHNS and CDR2 SASEGT. The CDR3 length is 14 residues. The CDR3 region is CASSGASSGGEQFF.

The chain combines TRBV5-1 with TRBJ1-2. Germline loops: CDR1 SGHRS, CDR2 YFSETQ. This CDR3 is 15 amino acids long. The CDR3 reads CASSLAAEPGGGYTF.

The chain employs TRBV5-1 and TRBJ2-2; as DNA is missing, the TRBD2 call by TCRdb cannot be tested. The CDR3 spans 14 residues. Germline V gene data show CDR1 as SGHRS and CDR2 as YFSETQ. The chain's CDR3 is CASSFTRGKGELFF.

The rearrangement links TRBV4-1 to TRBJ1-1; TCRdb reports TRBD1, a call that lacks DNA to check it against. Germline-derived CDR1 and CDR2 are MGHRA and YSYEKL. The CDR3 sequence is 17 residues long. The CDR3 region is CASSQRMKDISITEAFF.

The V call is TRBV28, the J call TRBJ1-6; no DNA is available, so the TRBD1 call from TCRdb remains unchecked. Germline V CDR1 and CDR2: MDHEN, SYDVKM. The CDR3 spans 15 residues. The chain's CDR3 is CASSSEQGGGSPLHF. Filled out from reference TRBV28 and TRBJ1-6, the complete variable domain reads DVKVTQSSRYLVKRTGEKVFLECVQDMDHENMFWYRQDPGLGLRLIYFSYDVKMKEKGDIPEGYSVSREKKERFSLILESASTNQTSMYLCASSSEQGGGSPLHFGNGTRLTVT.

The J gene is TRBJ2-1, the V gene TRBV5-1. The CDR3 runs to 13 residues. Germline-derived CDR1 and CDR2 are SGHRS and YFSETQ. CDR3 sequence: CASSMELGNEQFF.

V and J are TRBV4-1 and TRBJ2-2. This CDR3 contains 16 residues. Germline lookup yields CDR1 MGHRA and CDR2 YSYEKL. This chain's CDR3 is CASSQGPRGNTGELFF.

This sequence joins TRBV12-3 or TRBV12-4 and TRBJ1-4; lacking DNA, the TRBD1 call made by TCRdb goes unchecked. CDR3 length: 15 amino acids. The CDR3 sequence: CASSRTGTNNEKLFF.

The J gene is TRBJ1-4, the V gene TRBV9. CDR1 and CDR2 (germline): SGDLS, YYNGEE. The CDR3 is made up of 12 amino acids. The CDR3: CASSRRDEKLFF.

The CDR3 protein is CASSPSTPLHQPQHF. This sequence joins TRBV18 and TRBJ1-5. Germline CDR1 reads KGHSH; CDR2 reads LQKENI. CDR3 length equals 15 residues. The entire variable domain, with the rest obtained from reference TRBV18 and TRBJ1-5, is as follows: NAGVMQNPRHLVRRRGQEARLRCSPMKGHSHVYWYRQLPEEGLKFMVYLQKENIIDESGMPKERFSAEFPKEGPSILRIQQVVRGDSAAYFCASSPSTPLHQPQHFGDGTRLSIL.

The chain combines TRBV12-3 or TRBV12-4 with TRBJ2-5; TCRdb's D gene call, TRBD2, goes unchecked for lack of DNA. The CDR3 has 16 residues. The CDR3 protein is CASSLASEGTKKTQYF.

The chain uses TRBV5-1 and TRBJ2-7. The CDR3 spans 13 residues. CDR1 and CDR2 from the germline V gene are SGHRS and YFSETQ. The CDR3 reads CASSLVERHEQYF.

This chain connects TRBV20-1 to TRBJ2-5; TCRdb's D call, TRBD1, is unchecked because there is no DNA. The CDR3 extends over 14 amino acids. In germline, CDR1 is DFQATT, CDR2 SNEGSKA (reference sequence). CDR3 amino acids: CSAVRPTGKETQYF.

The chain links TRBV5-1 to TRBJ2-3; the D call from TCRdb, TRBD2, cannot be confirmed without DNA. The CDR3 spans 15 residues. CDR1 is SGHRS, CDR2 YFSETQ, per germline. The CDR3 spells CASSLLAGLRDTQYF.

This rearrangement joins TRBV5-1 to TRBJ2-6; TCRdb picks TRBD1, but there is no DNA to check that call. Germline CDR1 and CDR2: SGHRS and YFSETQ. The CDR3 runs to 16 residues. This CDR3 is CASRAGTVTGANVLTF.

J is TRBJ2-5 and V is TRBV11-2; TCRdb lists TRBD2, though no DNA is available to test this call. Germline assignment: CDR1 SGHAT and CDR2 FQNNGV. The CDR3 contains 11 residues. CDR3 protein: CASSPPGAQYF.

This chain uses TRBV5-1 with TRBJ1-2; TCRdb gives TRBD1 as the D gene, but with no DNA this cannot be confirmed. CDR3 size: 15 residues. Germline loops: CDR1 SGHRS, CDR2 YFSETQ. CDR3 residues: CASSSGPVDLYGYTF.

CDR3 region: CASSLVTGAGNTEAFF. This chain joins TRBV5-1 and TRBJ1-1; TCRdb's assignment of TRBD1 cannot be checked, as there is no DNA. This CDR3 contains 16 residues. Germline V gene lookup returns CDR1 SGHRS and CDR2 YFSETQ.

V gene TRBV12-3 or TRBV12-4 combines with J gene TRBJ2-7. The CDR3 totals 11 residues. The CDR3 is CLPRRAYEQYF.

The chain uses TRBV7-8 and TRBJ2-3. The CDR3 extends over 14 amino acids. Germline V gives CDR1 SGHVS, CDR2 FQNEAQ. The CDR3 protein is CASSLSELGDTQYF.